This record concerns one T cell receptor beta chain sequence. What it binds is unknown. The V end lost 0 bases, the J end lost 7 bases, and 17 bases lay between the germline ends. CDR3 length: 15 residues. Germline V CDR1 and CDR2: SGDLS, YYNGEE. The PCR used 60 Vbeta and 13 Jbeta primers. Clones were read by immunoSEQ multiplex PCR, and TCRdb kept only the in-frame ones, dropping some. Found here are about 120,000 clones, roughly 69% of them singletons; the top ten hold just over 2%. This sample stems from a study of cytomegalovirus exposure and HLA in healthy donors. Study at large: Within an early data release were 80 million to 90 million unique TCRs drawn from HLA-typed donors. Among the 400 or so donors who were genotyped, around 77% fell in the genetic ancestry cluster that is associated with self-reported Caucasian donors. General study points: Later work found that TCR association rates differed between HLA loci; DRB1 had the most and HLA-C the fewest.

Participants comprised healthy donors of bone marrow. V and J are TRBV9 and TRBJ2-7; D uncertain. Source material: PBMCs. This sequence was found in a human donor in good health. Written as DNA, the CDR3 is TGTGCCAGCAGCGTAGGTCAGGCTTACTTGAATGAGCAGTACTTC. Protein product: CASSVGQAYLNEQYF.